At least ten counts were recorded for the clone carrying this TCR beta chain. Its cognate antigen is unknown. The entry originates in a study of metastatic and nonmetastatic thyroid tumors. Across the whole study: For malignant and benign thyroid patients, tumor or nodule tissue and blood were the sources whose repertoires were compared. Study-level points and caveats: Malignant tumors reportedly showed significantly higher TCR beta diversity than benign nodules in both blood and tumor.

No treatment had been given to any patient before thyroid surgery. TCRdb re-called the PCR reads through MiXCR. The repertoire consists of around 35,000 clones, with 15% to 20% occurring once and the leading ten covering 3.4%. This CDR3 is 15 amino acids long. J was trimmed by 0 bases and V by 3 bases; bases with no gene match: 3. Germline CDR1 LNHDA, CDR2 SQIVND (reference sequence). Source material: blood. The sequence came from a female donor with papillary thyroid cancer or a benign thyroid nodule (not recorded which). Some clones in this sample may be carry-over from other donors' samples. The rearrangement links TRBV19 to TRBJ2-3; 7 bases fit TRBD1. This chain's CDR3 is CASSMIQGSTDTQYF. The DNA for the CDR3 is TGTGCCAGTAGTATGATACAGGGGAGCACAGATACGCAGTATTTT.